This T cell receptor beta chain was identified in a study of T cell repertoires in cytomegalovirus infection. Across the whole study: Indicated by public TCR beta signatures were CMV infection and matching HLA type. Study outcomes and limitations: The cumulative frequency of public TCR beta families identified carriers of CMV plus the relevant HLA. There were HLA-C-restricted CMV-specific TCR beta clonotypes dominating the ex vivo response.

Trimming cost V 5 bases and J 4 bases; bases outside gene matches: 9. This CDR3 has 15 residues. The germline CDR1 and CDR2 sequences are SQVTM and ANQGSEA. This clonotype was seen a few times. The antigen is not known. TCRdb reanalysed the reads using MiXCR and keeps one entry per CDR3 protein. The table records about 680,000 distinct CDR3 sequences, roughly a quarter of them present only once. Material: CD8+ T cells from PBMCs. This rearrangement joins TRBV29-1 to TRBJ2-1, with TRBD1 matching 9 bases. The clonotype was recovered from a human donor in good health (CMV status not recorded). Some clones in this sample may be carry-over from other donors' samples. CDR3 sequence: CSVLRTGDLYNEQFF. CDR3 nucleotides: TGCAGCGTTCTCCGGACAGGGGACCTATACAATGAGCAGTTCTTC.